Listed below are T cell receptor beta chains from one sample, sequenced in a study of blood T cell repertoires in COVID-19. Libraries were prepared by immunoSEQ multiplex PCR; TCRdb keeps only in-frame clonotypes and omits some of them. The sample carries about 260,000 clones, about 90% recorded once. The sample comprised peripheral blood. All receptors come from a woman aged 45-65 years with acute or convalescent COVID-19. Each CDR3 is given with its conserved first and last residue.

>TRBV4-2
CASSQEGRGDTEAFF
>TRBV7-9
CASSSLGFAGALEQYF
>TRBV19
CASRTSGRASTDTQYF
>TRBV19
CASSGLAGSDTQYF
>TRBV18
CASSQSNEGTEAFF
>TRBV3-1/TRBV3-2
CASSLEGGAGTEAFF
>TRBV6-2/TRBV6-3
CASSYPLAGGVAKNIQYF
>TRBV12-3/TRBV12-4
CASSSSWTEQFF
>TRBV7-3
CASSRNRDSYNSPLHF
>TRBV9
CASSVVPDQGQHF
>TRBV7-6
CASSLNSVEKLFF
>TRBV12-3/TRBV12-4
CASSLGGVTEAFF
>TRBV6-5
CASSYQPIVQGGEQYF
>TRBV6-5
CASTSFYEQFF
>TRBV19
CASSIGAEYGYTF
>TRBV10-2
CASKSGGSAYEQYF
>TRBV19
CASSNQGQGGYEQYF
>TRBV10-3
CAISRTSDTGELFF
>TRBV20-1
CSLQGHQTQYF
>TRBV20-1
CSARGPYGYTF
>TRBV5-1
CASSLDGSNQPQHF
>TRBV7-3
CASGQGDEQFF
>TRBV28
CANQDRQTYEQYF
>TRBV30
CAWSRLDRDNQPQHF
>TRBV19
CASSSNGAGANVLTF